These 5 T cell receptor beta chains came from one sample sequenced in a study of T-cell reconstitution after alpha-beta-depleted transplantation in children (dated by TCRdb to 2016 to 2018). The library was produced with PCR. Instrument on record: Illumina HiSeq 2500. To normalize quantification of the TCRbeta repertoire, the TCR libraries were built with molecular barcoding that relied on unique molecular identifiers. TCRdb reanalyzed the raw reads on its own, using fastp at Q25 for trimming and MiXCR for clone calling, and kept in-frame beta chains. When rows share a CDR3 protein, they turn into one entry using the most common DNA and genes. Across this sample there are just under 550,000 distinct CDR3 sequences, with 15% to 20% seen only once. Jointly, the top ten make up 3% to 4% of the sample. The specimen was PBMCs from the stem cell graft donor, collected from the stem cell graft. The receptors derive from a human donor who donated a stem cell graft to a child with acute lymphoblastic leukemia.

CDR3 loop: CASSLYLKTTGSQPQHF. In DNA, the CDR3 is TGTGCCAGCAGTTTGTATTTAAAGACGACAGGGAGTCAGCCCCAGCATTTT. The genes are TRBV12-3 or TRBV12-4 and TRBJ1-5; 7 nucleotides align to TRBD1. There are 17 residues in the CDR3. V lost 3 bases, J lost 6 bases, and 14 bases stayed unmatched.

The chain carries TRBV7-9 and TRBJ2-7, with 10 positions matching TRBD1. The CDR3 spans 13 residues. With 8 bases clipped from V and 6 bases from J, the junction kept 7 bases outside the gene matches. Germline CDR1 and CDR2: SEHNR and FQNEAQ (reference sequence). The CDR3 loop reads CASRQGARFEQYF. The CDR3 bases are TGTGCCAGCCGACAGGGGGCAAGGTTCGAGCAGTACTTC.

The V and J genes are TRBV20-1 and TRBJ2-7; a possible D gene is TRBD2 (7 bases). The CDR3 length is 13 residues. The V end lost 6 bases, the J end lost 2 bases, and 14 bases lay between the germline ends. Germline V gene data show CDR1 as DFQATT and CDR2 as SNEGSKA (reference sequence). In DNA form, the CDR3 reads TGCAGTGCCTACAGCGGGGACACCTACGAGCAGTACTTC. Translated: CSAYSGDTYEQYF.

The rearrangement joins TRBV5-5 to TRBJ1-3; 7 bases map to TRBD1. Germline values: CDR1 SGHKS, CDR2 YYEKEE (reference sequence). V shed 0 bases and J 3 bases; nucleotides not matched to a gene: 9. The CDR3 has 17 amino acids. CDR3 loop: CASSLAVRQGNGNTIYF. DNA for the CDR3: TGTGCCAGCAGCTTGGCCGTGAGACAGGGAAATGGAAACACCATATATTTT.

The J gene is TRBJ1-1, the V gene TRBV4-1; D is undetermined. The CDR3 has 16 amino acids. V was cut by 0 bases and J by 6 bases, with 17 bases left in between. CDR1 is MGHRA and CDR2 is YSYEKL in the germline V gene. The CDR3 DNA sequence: TGCGCCAGCAGCCAAGATCAGGTCCTCCTGGCGGCTGAAGCTTTCTTT. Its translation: CASSQDQVLLAAEAFF.